This entry lists 24 T cell receptor beta chains sequenced from one sample in a study of T cells after yellow fever vaccination. TCRdb re-analysed the 5' RACE reads in MiXCR, keeping a single row per CDR3 protein. This sample has about 300,000 distinct CDR3 sequences, with 6.5% to 8.5% found just once. The specimen comprised PBMCs, sampled roughly seven weeks after the first yellow fever vaccination. These TCRs come from a man younger than 35 who received the YFV17D yellow fever vaccine.

The chain recombines TRBV29-1 with TRBJ2-7; 8 nucleotides line up with TRBD1. CDR3 length: 15 amino acids. V lost 7 bases, J lost 3 bases, and 14 bases stayed unmatched. Germline V CDR1 and CDR2: SQVTM, ANQGSEA. CDR3 sequence: CSADRGQGAYYEQYF. DNA of the CDR3: TGCAGCGCCGACCGTGGTCAGGGGGCTTACTACGAGCAGTACTTC.

This clonotype has at least ten counts. This sequence joins TRBV15 and TRBJ2-3, with 11 nucleotides matching TRBD1. The CDR3 runs 16 residues. Germline CDR1 is LNHNV and CDR2 is YYDKDF (reference sequence). Unmatched junction bases numbered 9, after V lost 4 bases and J lost 6 bases. The CDR3 loop reads CATSNPRDRGTDTQYF. Here the CDR3 DNA reads TGTGCCACCAGCAATCCAAGGGACAGGGGGACGGATACGCAGTATTTT.

The table lists this clonotype with many counts. This rearrangement joins TRBV7-9 to TRBJ2-2, with no clear D. Between the trimmed V and J ends, which lost 2 bases and 6 bases, there was a span of 4 bases. CDR3 length: 12 amino acids. Germline V gives CDR1 SEHNR, CDR2 FQNEAQ (reference sequence). CDR3 sequence reads: CASSLFAGELFF. The CDR3 DNA reads as TGTGCCAGCAGCTTATTCGCCGGGGAGCTGTTTTTT.

This clonotype was observed a few times. This chain joins TRBV30 and TRBJ2-5; TRBD1 agrees at 9 bases. Looked up from germline, CDR1 is GTSNPN and CDR2 is SVGIG (reference sequence). J was trimmed by 5 bases and V by 2 bases; bases with no gene match: 6. The CDR3 has 14 residues. CDR3 nucleotides: TGTGCCTGGAGTTGGACAGGGGCTGACGAGACCCAGTACTTC. Protein product: CAWSWTGADETQYF.

The chain couples TRBV20-1 to TRBJ2-1; D gene unclear. Deletions cut 5 bases from V and 8 bases from J, with 7 bases between. CDR1 and CDR2 (germline): DFQATT, SNEGSKA (reference sequence). The CDR3 is 10 amino acids. Here the CDR3 DNA reads TGCAGTGCTCCGCGGCATGAGCAGTTCTTC. Translated: CSAPRHEQFF.

The chain links TRBV5-1 to TRBJ2-3, with a weak D call TRBD2 (6 bases). V was clipped by 4 bases and J by 5 bases, with 11 bases between them. CDR3 length equals 13 residues. From germline, CDR1 is SGHRS and CDR2 YFSETQ. The CDR3 region is CASSGMGGDTQYF. In DNA form, the CDR3 reads TGCGCCAGCAGCGGAATGGGGGGAGATACGCAGTATTTT.

This clonotype came up a few times. The chain carries TRBV12-3 or TRBV12-4 and TRBJ2-3, with 10 bases fitting TRBD2. This CDR3 spans 15 amino acids. V lost 10 bases, J lost 1 base, and 8 bases stayed unmatched. The CDR3 sequence: CATGSTSGGTDTQYF. DNA for the CDR3: TGTGCCACCGGGTCCACTAGCGGGGGCACAGATACGCAGTATTTT.

The chain links TRBV6-1 to TRBJ1-5; 7 bases are a match to TRBD1. The CDR3 runs to 14 residues. J lost 5 bases, V lost 5 bases, and 6 bases had no gene match. Germline CDR1 MNHNS, CDR2 SASEGT. The CDR3 sequence: CASSPHRGHQPQHF. The CDR3 region has the DNA TGTGCCAGCAGTCCCCACAGGGGTCATCAGCCCCAGCATTTT.

Concerning this clonotype: One end of the junction does not line up with germline, which may come from a read error. The chain couples TRBV12-3 or TRBV12-4 to TRBJ2-4; 11 bases agree with TRBD2. The CDR3 consists of 17 residues. The CDR3 DNA reads TGTGCCATCAGTCCCCCCACTAGCGGGGGCGACAAAAACATTCAGTACTTC. Its protein product is CAISPPTSGGDKNIQYF.

This clonotype was counted ten times or more. This sequence joins TRBV20-1 and TRBJ1-2; the D gene is possibly TRBD1 (5 bases). V lost 1 base and J 4 bases, leaving 13 bases between the germline ends. From germline, CDR1 is DFQATT and CDR2 SNEGSKA (reference sequence). This CDR3 region has 14 residues. The CDR3 sequence: CSARGQQATYGYTF. The CDR3 nucleotides read TGCAGTGCTAGAGGTCAACAGGCTACCTATGGCTACACCTTC.

This clonotype has more than one count but fewer than ten. The chain links TRBV12-3 or TRBV12-4 to TRBJ1-1; 7 bases line up with TRBD1. The trim removed 5 bases at V and 0 bases at J, leaving 6 bases unmatched. The CDR3 runs 15 residues. The CDR3 spells CASSTRDRVNTEAFF. DNA of the CDR3: TGTGCCAGCAGTACCCGGGACAGAGTGAACACTGAAGCTTTCTTT.

The chain combines TRBV28 with TRBJ2-7; TRBD1 might be the D (9 bases). The CDR3 spans 18 residues. V was clipped by 4 bases and J by 0 bases, with 22 bases between them. Germline CDR1 reads MDHEN; CDR2 reads SYDVKM. CDR3 loop: CASSSPRGGQGSSYEQYV. DNA of the CDR3: TGTGCCAGCAGTTCTCCTCGGGGGGGACAGGGTAGCTCCTACGAGCAGTACGTC.

This clonotype was seen more than once but under ten times. V and J are TRBV10-3 and TRBJ2-6, with D possibly being TRBD1 or TRBD2 (5 bases each). V shed 6 bases and J shed 2 bases, with 20 bases lying between them. Germline assignment: CDR1 ENHRY and CDR2 SYGVKD. The CDR3 consists of 18 residues. The CDR3 bases are TGTGCCATCAGCGCTTTGGGACCGGCCGGGGCTGGGGCCAACGTCCTGACTTTC. Amino acids: CAISALGPAGAGANVLTF.

To note about this clonotype: This sequence may be a read error, since a much larger clone differs from it by one base. V and J are TRBV11-2 and TRBJ2-3, with D possibly matching TRBD2 (6 bases). Deletions cut 7 bases from V and 7 bases from J, with 18 bases between. This CDR3 is built from 14 residues. The V gene's germline CDR1 is SGHAT and CDR2 FQNNGV. The CDR3 reads CASIPDGGRHTQYF. The CDR3, as DNA: TGTGCCAGCATCCCGGACGGGGGTCGGCATACGCAGTATTTT.

In its sample, this clonotype was seen many times. The chain carries TRBV7-6 and TRBJ2-1; tentatively, D is TRBD1 or TRBD2 (6 bases each). Trimming took 1 base from V and 6 from J, leaving 13 bases between them. Germline values: CDR1 SGHVS, CDR2 FNYEAQ. There are 15 residues in the CDR3. The DNA of the CDR3 is TGTGCCAGCAGCTTAGACCGGGGGCCTGGCAATGAGCAGTTCTTC. Encoded protein: CASSLDRGPGNEQFF. Full variable domain (missing parts from reference TRBV7-6 and TRBJ2-1): GAGVSQSPRYKVTKRGQDVALRCDPISGHVSLYWYRQALGQGPEFLTYFNYEAQQDKSGLPNDRFSAERPEGSISTLTIQRTEQRDSAMYRCASSLDRGPGNEQFFGPGTRLTVL.

The chain links TRBV20-1 to TRBJ2-5; 8 positions match TRBD2. The V gene end was trimmed by 8 bases and the J gene end by 4 bases; junction bases not matched to a gene: 18. The CDR3 covers 16 residues. Per the germline V gene, CDR1 is DFQATT and CDR2 is SNEGSKA (reference sequence). The CDR3 DNA follows: TGCAGTCCCAGACCGCTCGGGACTAGGGGTCGAGAGACCCAGTACTTC. This encodes CSPRPLGTRGRETQYF.

V and J are TRBV11-2 and TRBJ1-2; tentatively, D is TRBD1 (6 bases). V lost 5 bases and J 4 bases, leaving 11 bases between the germline ends. Germline CDR1 reads SGHAT; CDR2 reads FQNNGV. CDR3 size: 13 residues. The CDR3 DNA reads as TGTGCCAGCAGCCCTGGACAGCTCTATGGCTACACCTTC. This codes for CASSPGQLYGYTF. Supplemented by reference TRBV11-2 and TRBJ1-2, the full variable domain reads EAGVAQSPRYKIIEKRQSVAFWCNPISGHATLYWYQQILGQGPKLLIQFQNNGVVDDSQLPKDRFSAERLKGVDSTLKIQPAKLEDSAVYLCASSPGQLYGYTFGSGTRLTVV.

This clonotype has more than one count but fewer than ten. The V and J genes are TRBV20-1 and TRBJ2-3; 11 bases line up with TRBD2. CDR3 length equals 16 residues. CDR1 is DFQATT, CDR2 SNEGSKA, per germline (reference sequence). V shed 6 bases, J shed 2 bases, and the junction held 10 bases outside the gene matches. The CDR3 nucleotides read TGCAGTGCCATAGCCGGACTAGCGGGCACCACAGATACGCAGTATTTT. It specifies CSAIAGLAGTTDTQYF.

V gene TRBV14 combines with J gene TRBJ2-5; D call uncertain. The V gene lost 1 base and the J gene lost 6 bases, with 9 bases spanning the gap. The CDR3 spans 13 residues. The germline CDR1 and CDR2 sequences are SGHDN and FVKESK. The CDR3 here is CASSQVGPKTQYF. CDR3 bases: TGTGCCAGCAGCCAAGTTGGTCCGAAGACCCAGTACTTC.

The chain employs TRBV10-3 and TRBJ1-1; tentatively, D is TRBD1 (6 bases). V dropped 2 bases and J dropped 5 bases, with 21 bases sitting between them. The CDR3 totals 17 residues. CDR1 and CDR2 (germline): ENHRY, SYGVKD. The CDR3 DNA is TGTGCCATCAGTGAGCCCACGATAACAGGGAGGAGGACTGAAGCTTTCTTT. Its protein product is CAISEPTITGRRTEAFF.

This clonotype was seen ten or more times. The chain has TRBV7-2 and TRBJ1-6, with 8 bases that match TRBD1. Losses at the gene ends were 4 bases for V and 9 bases for J; bases not matched to a gene: 5. Looked up from germline, CDR1 is SGHTA and CDR2 is FQGNSA. The CDR3 sequence is 14 residues long. CDR3 DNA: TGTGCCAGCAGCTCACAGGGGGGAAGTTCACCCCTCCACTTT. This translates into CASSSQGGSSPLHF.

V is TRBV6-4 and J is TRBJ1-2, with unresolved D. Trimming took off 5 bases at V and 6 bases at J, with 16 bases between the two ends. Germline lookup yields CDR1 MRHNA and CDR2 SNTAGT. There are 14 residues in the CDR3. In nucleotides, the CDR3 is TGTGCCAGCAGTCCCGGGTCCCCGGAGGATGGCTACACCTTC. Its translation is CASSPGSPEDGYTF.

This clonotype was detected ten times or more. The rearrangement joins TRBV5-1 to TRBJ2-7; 10 nucleotides line up with TRBD1. The germline V gene has CDR1 SGHRS and CDR2 YFSETQ. V trimming: 7 bases; J trimming: 2 bases; junction bases outside the gene matches: 6. CDR3 length: 14 amino acids. The CDR3 loop is CASGRGTGAYEQYV. Here the CDR3 DNA reads TGCGCCAGCGGGCGCGGGACAGGGGCCTACGAGCAGTACGTC.

This clonotype was counted many times. This chain connects TRBV4-3 to TRBJ2-3; D possibly corresponds to TRBD2 (6 bases). The CDR3 consists of 14 residues. Trimming stripped 1 base from V and 9 bases from J, with 14 bases between. Germline-derived CDR1 and CDR2 are LGHNA and YSLEER. The CDR3 is CASSQALAPRTQYF. The CDR3 DNA follows: TGCGCCAGCAGCCAAGCTCTAGCGCCTCGAACGCAGTATTTT.